This T cell receptor beta chain was sequenced in a study of cytomegalovirus exposure and HLA in healthy donors. General observations from the study: Likely technical artifact: a cluster of highly shared sequence variants. A later analysis found most CMV-associated TCR beta chains apparently HLA-restricted. For cytomegalovirus status, the classifier reportedly gave diagnoses with high specificity and sensitivity. A later analysis linked a missense variant in DCLRE1C to the trimming of TCR beta V and J genes.

PCR primers comprised 60 Vbeta and 13 Jbeta primers. Profiled with immunoSEQ multiplex PCR; TCRdb holds only in-frame clones, not every one. Found here are some 95,000 clones, 65% to 75% of them singletons; the top ten hold around 2.3%. Turning to this clone: Its antigen remains unknown.

The TCR was taken from a man aged 25 to 40 in good health and CMV-seronegative. Sequenced sample: PBMCs.

CDR3 nucleotide sequence: TGTGCCATCAGTGAGAGGCAGGACTCTGGAAACACCATATATTTT. It is translated as CAISERQDSGNTIYF. The chain recombines TRBV10-3 with TRBJ1-3; no clear D. This CDR3 region has 15 residues. Germline V gene data show CDR1 as ENHRY and CDR2 as SYGVKD. V dropped 2 bases and J dropped 0 bases, with 8 bases sitting between them.